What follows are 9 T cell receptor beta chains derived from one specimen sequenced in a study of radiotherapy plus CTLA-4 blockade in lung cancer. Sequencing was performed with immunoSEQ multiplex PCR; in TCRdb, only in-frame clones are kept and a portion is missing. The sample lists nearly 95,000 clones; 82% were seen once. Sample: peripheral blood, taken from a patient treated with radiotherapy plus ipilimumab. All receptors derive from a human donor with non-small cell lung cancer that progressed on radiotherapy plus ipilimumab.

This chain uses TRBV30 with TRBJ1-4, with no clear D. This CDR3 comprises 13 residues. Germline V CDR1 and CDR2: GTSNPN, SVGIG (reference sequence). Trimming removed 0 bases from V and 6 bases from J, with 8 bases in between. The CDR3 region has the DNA TGTGCCTGGAGTGTATCCAGATATGAAAAACTGTTTTTT. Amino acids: CAWSVSRYEKLFF.

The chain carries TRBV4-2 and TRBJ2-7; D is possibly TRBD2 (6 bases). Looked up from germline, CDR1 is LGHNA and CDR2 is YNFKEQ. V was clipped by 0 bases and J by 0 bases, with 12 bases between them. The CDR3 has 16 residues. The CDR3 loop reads CASSQDLGGDSYEQYF. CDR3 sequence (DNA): TGTGCCAGCAGCCAAGATCTCGGGGGTGACTCCTACGAGCAGTACTTC.

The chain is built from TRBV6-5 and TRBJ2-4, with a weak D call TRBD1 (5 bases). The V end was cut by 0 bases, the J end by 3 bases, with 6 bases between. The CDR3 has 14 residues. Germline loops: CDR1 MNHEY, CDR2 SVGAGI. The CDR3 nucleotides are TGTGCCAGCAGTTACTCAGACAGCAAAAACATTCAGTACTTC. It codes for CASSYSDSKNIQYF.

The DNA of the CDR3 is TGTGCCAGCAGTTACTCTGGCAGGGGGCTTGGAAACACCATATATTTT. It encodes CASSYSGRGLGNTIYF. The V and J genes are TRBV6-6 and TRBJ1-3; 8 positions agree with TRBD1. The germline CDR1 and CDR2 sequences are MNHNY and SVGAGI (reference sequence). This CDR3 is 16 amino acids long. With 0 bases clipped from V and 3 bases from J, the junction kept 4 bases outside the gene matches.

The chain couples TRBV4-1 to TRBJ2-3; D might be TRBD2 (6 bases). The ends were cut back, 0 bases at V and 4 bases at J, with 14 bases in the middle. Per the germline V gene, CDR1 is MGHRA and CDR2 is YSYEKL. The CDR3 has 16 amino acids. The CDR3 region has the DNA TGCGCCAGCAGCCAAGAAACCAGGGAGGTAGCAGATACGCAGTATTTT. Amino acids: CASSQETREVADTQYF.

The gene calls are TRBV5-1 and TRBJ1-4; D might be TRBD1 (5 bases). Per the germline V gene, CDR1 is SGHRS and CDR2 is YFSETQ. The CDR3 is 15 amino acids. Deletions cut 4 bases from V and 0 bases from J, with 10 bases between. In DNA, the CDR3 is TGCGCCAGCAGCGGGACGGGGGCAACTAATGAAAAACTGTTTTTT. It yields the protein CASSGTGATNEKLFF.

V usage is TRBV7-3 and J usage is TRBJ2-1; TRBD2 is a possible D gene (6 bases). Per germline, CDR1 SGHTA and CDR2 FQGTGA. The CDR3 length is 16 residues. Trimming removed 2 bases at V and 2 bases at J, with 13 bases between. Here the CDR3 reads CASSLGGSATYNEQFF. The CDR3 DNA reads TGTGCCAGCAGCTTAGGGGGGAGCGCGACCTACAATGAGCAGTTCTTC.

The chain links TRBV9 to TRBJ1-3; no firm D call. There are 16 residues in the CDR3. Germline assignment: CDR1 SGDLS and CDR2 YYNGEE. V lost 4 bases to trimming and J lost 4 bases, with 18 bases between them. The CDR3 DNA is TGTGCCAGCAGCCCTCAGGACCGGGCGAGAGGAAACACCATATATTTT. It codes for CASSPQDRARGNTIYF.

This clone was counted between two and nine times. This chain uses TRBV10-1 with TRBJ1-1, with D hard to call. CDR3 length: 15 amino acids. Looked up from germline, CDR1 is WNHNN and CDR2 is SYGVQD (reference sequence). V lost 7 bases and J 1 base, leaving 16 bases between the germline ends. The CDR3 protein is CASTPVAETNTEAFF. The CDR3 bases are TGCGCCAGCACCCCGGTCGCAGAAACGAACACTGAAGCTTTCTTT.